This passage covers 4 T cell receptor beta chains from one sample sequenced in a study of Graves' ophthalmopathy and Graves' hyperthyroidism. Using RNA transcripts, the TCR beta CDR3 regions were amplified. Amplification began with first-round RT-PCR using HTBI primers, then second-round multiplex PCR was performed. One entry per CDR3 protein results from TCRdb running MiXCR on the multiplex PCR reads. The table includes 600,000 to 700,000 distinct CDR3 sequences, over 40% detected once. Sequencing was carried out using peripheral blood. The receptors derive from an adult man with Graves' ophthalmopathy.

In its sample, this clonotype was seen many times. The junction departs from germline at one end; a sequencing error may be responsible. The chain is built from TRBV29-1 and TRBJ2-7, with D uncertain. Germline V CDR1 and CDR2: SQVTM, ANQGSEA. This CDR3 region has 13 residues. Written as DNA, the CDR3 is TGCAGCGTTCAAGAGACTCCCTCCTACGAGCAGTACTTC. Protein sequence: CSVQETPSYEQYF.

In its sample, this clonotype was seen a few times. The chain carries TRBV11-3 and TRBJ2-5; no clear D gene. The CDR3 is made up of 15 amino acids. The V gene lost 5 bases and the J gene lost 0 bases, with 13 bases spanning the gap. Per the germline V gene, CDR1 is SGHNT and CDR2 is YENEEA. The CDR3 DNA follows: TGTGCCAGCAGCCCTGGTCCAGGCGACCAAGAGACCCAGTACTTC. This gives the protein CASSPGPGDQETQYF.

This clonotype came up a few times. This sequence joins TRBV6-2 or TRBV6-3 and TRBJ1-5; 7 nucleotides align to TRBD1. CDR3 size: 14 residues. Germline V gene sequence: CDR1 MNHEY, CDR2 SVGEGT. Trimming removed 3 bases from V and 6 bases from J; junction bases left unmatched: 5. CDR3 coding DNA: TGTGCCAGCAGTTATGGACAGGCTCGTCAGCCCCAGCATTTT. Its translation: CASSYGQARQPQHF.

The chain links TRBV25-1 to TRBJ1-6; D gene ambiguous. The CDR3 totals 11 residues. Germline V gene data show CDR1 as MGHDK and CDR2 as SYGVNS. V was cut by 6 bases and J by 7 bases, with 4 bases left in between. The CDR3 region is CASRRNSPLHF. DNA for the CDR3: TGTGCCAGCAGAAGGAATTCACCCCTCCACTTT.